Below, 23 T cell receptor beta chains from the same sample are listed, as sequenced in a study of cytomegalovirus exposure and HLA in healthy donors. The PCR was carried out with 60 Vbeta primers and 13 Jbeta primers. Here immunoSEQ multiplex PCR was the method, and the copy in TCRdb shows in-frame clones only, minus some. Of approximately 180,000 clones listed, 80% are singletons. The specimen was PBMCs. The receptors were gathered from a man in his thirties or forties in good health and CMV-seropositive.

The CDR3 DNA sequence: TGTGCCAGCAGCGCGGGGACAGGGCACTCTGGAAACACCATATATTTT. Its protein product is CASSAGTGHSGNTIYF. The chain joins TRBV5-6 to TRBJ1-3; 9 nucleotides match TRBD1. V lost 4 bases, J lost 0 bases, and 5 bases stayed unmatched. The germline V gene has CDR1 SGHDT and CDR2 YYEEEE. The CDR3 loop spans 16 amino acids.

The rearrangement links TRBV7-9 to TRBJ2-5; 7 bases map to TRBD2. Germline V gene lookup returns CDR1 SEHNR and CDR2 FQNEAQ (reference sequence). J was trimmed by 4 bases and V by 5 bases; bases with no gene match: 16. This CDR3 has 17 amino acids. CDR3: CASSLVVGVAGVETQYF. CDR3 bases: TGTGCCAGCAGCCTGGTAGTCGGGGTAGCGGGCGTAGAGACCCAGTACTTC.

The rearrangement uses TRBV7-3 and TRBJ1-2, with D tentatively TRBD1 (5 bases). Trimming removed 3 bases from V and 7 bases from J, with 21 bases in between. The V gene's germline CDR1 is SGHTA and CDR2 FQGTGA. The CDR3 runs 16 residues. The CDR3 loop reads CASSLSPRTLGGGYTF. CDR3 bases: TGTGCCAGCAGCTTGTCCCCTAGGACACTGGGAGGTGGCTACACCTTC.

The chain has TRBV4-2 and TRBJ1-1; D not resolved. The germline gives CDR1 LGHNA, CDR2 YNFKEQ. CDR3 length equals 13 residues. Deletions cut 4 bases from V and 5 bases from J, with 11 bases between. The CDR3 nucleotides are TGTGCCAGCAGCCCTAGGACGGGAACTGAAGCTTTCTTT. It yields the protein CASSPRTGTEAFF.

This chain connects TRBV9 to TRBJ2-4, with 8 bases identical to TRBD1. This CDR3 has 16 residues. Looked up from germline, CDR1 is SGDLS and CDR2 is YYNGEE. The V and J ends lost 4 bases and 3 bases, in that order; junction bases with no gene match: 9. CDR3 bases: TGTGCCAGCAGCACGGAGGACAGGGAAGACAAAAACATTCAGTACTTC. This gives the protein CASSTEDREDKNIQYF.

J is TRBJ2-5 and V is TRBV11-2; a possible D gene is TRBD2 (5 bases). Trimming took 2 bases from V and 3 from J, leaving 10 bases between them. Looked up from germline, CDR1 is SGHAT and CDR2 is FQNNGV. The CDR3 is 14 residues long. The CDR3, as DNA: TGTGCCAGCAGCTTAAGGACTTTGAAAGAGACCCAGTACTTC. This translates into CASSLRTLKETQYF. Full variable domain (remainder filled in from reference TRBV11-2 and TRBJ2-5): EAGVAQSPRYKIIEKRQSVAFWCNPISGHATLYWYQQILGQGPKLLIQFQNNGVVDDSQLPKDRFSAERLKGVDSTLKIQPAKLEDSAVYLCASSLRTLKETQYFGPGTRLLVL.

The chain has TRBV5-4 and TRBJ2-7, with D perhaps TRBD2 (5 bases). Per the germline V gene, CDR1 is SGHNT and CDR2 is YYREEE (reference sequence). V shed 4 bases and J shed 9 bases, with 20 bases lying between them. The CDR3 extends over 14 amino acids. The CDR3 here is CASSPPFEPRVQYF. CDR3 nucleotides: TGTGCCAGCAGCCCCCCTTTCGAGCCGAGGGTGCAGTACTTC.

The chain uses TRBV18 and TRBJ2-7, with a possible D match to TRBD2 (6 bases). V gave up 2 bases and J gave up 2 bases, with 10 bases separating them. The CDR3 totals 14 residues. The germline V gene encodes CDR1 KGHSH and CDR2 LQKENI. CDR3 residues: CASSPWGDPYEQYF. For the CDR3, the DNA is TGTGCCAGCTCACCATGGGGGGACCCCTACGAGCAGTACTTC.

The chain joins TRBV27 to TRBJ2-2; tentatively, D is TRBD2 (7 bases). The length of the CDR3 is 15 residues. Trimming cost V 6 bases and J 4 bases, with 15 bases left between them. Germline CDR1 and CDR2: MNHEY and SMNVEV (reference sequence). This chain's CDR3 is CASRGGRRGTGELFF. The CDR3 DNA reads as TGTGCCAGCAGGGGGGGGCGGCGTGGCACCGGGGAGCTGTTTTTT.

V and J are TRBV6-4 and TRBJ1-1, with D maybe TRBD1 (6 bases). The CDR3 totals 14 residues. V was trimmed by 4 bases and J by 6 bases, leaving 15 bases between them. CDR1 and CDR2 from the germline V gene are MRHNA and SNTAGT. The DNA of the CDR3 is TGTGCCAGCAGTGCCACGGACAGCCCGGCTGAAGCTTTCTTT. It encodes CASSATDSPAEAFF.

The chain has TRBV30 and TRBJ2-1; possible D gene TRBD2, 6 bases. The germline CDR1 and CDR2 sequences are GTSNPN and SVGIG (reference sequence). The CDR3 has 15 residues. V was shortened by 3 bases and J by 1 base, with 13 bases between the two germline ends. The CDR3 DNA is TGTGCCTGGAGGGGGAGGATACCTTCCTACAATGAGCAGTTCTTC. Its protein is CAWRGRIPSYNEQFF.

The chain recombines TRBV19 with TRBJ1-5; tentative D call: TRBD1 (5 bases). Germline CDR1 reads LNHDA; CDR2 reads SQIVND (reference sequence). V was clipped by 5 bases and J by 4 bases, with 12 bases between them. This CDR3 contains 14 residues. The CDR3 reads CASSLRTINQPQHF. The CDR3 region has the DNA TGTGCCAGTAGTTTGAGGACAATAAATCAGCCCCAGCATTTT.

The sample holds one count of this clone. This chain uses TRBV11-2 with TRBJ2-5; D perhaps matches TRBD1 (5 bases). Germline assignment: CDR1 SGHAT and CDR2 FQNNGV. This CDR3 contains 16 residues. Deletions cut 1 base from V and 5 bases from J, with 17 bases between. In nucleotides, the CDR3 is TGTGCCAGCAGCTTAGGGTCAGGGCCATTCCGGGAGACCCAGTACTTC. Its protein product is CASSLGSGPFRETQYF.

In this sample, this clone turned up once. V is TRBV6-1 and J is TRBJ2-7; 9 positions match TRBD1. CDR1 is MNHNS and CDR2 is SASEGT in the germline V gene. V lost 2 bases and J lost 2; bases outside the gene matches: 4. CDR3 length equals 15 residues. For the CDR3, the DNA is TGTGCCAGCAGTGAACTGAGACAGGGGGCCTACGAGCAGTACTTC. Residues: CASSELRQGAYEQYF.

V is TRBV10-1 and J is TRBJ1-1; unclear D gene. This CDR3 has 14 residues. The V gene's germline CDR1 is WNHNN and CDR2 SYGVQD (reference sequence). The germline V and J ends were trimmed by 3 bases and 1 base, with 9 bases remaining between them. The CDR3 nucleotides read TGCGCCAGCAGTGAATTTGGAGAGAACACTGAAGCTTTCTTT. Protein product: CASSEFGENTEAFF.

The J gene is TRBJ1-3, the V gene TRBV27; D might be TRBD1 (5 bases). Germline V CDR1 and CDR2: MNHEY, SMNVEV (reference sequence). The ends were cut back, 6 bases at V and 0 bases at J, with 9 bases in the middle. This CDR3 has 14 amino acids. CDR3 sequence: CASRSGSSGNTIYF. In nucleotides, the CDR3 is TGTGCCAGCAGGTCAGGGTCCTCTGGAAACACCATATATTTT.

This chain links TRBV9 with TRBJ2-2; 7 bases fit TRBD1. Germline V gene sequence: CDR1 SGDLS, CDR2 YYNGEE. The CDR3 totals 15 residues. J gave up 4 bases and V 4 bases, and 7 bases lay outside the gene matches. Here the CDR3 DNA reads TGTGCCAGCAGCCCCCGGGCAGGGGGCACCGGGGAGCTGTTTTTT. This sequence encodes CASSPRAGGTGELFF.

The J gene is TRBJ2-1, the V gene TRBV7-6; no reliable D call. The CDR3 is made up of 12 amino acids. V lost 5 bases, J lost 5 bases, and 7 bases lay in between. Germline V lookup: CDR1 SGHVS, CDR2 FNYEAQ. DNA of the CDR3: TGTGCCAGCAGCCCTACCAACAATGAGCAGTTCTTC. Translated, it gives CASSPTNNEQFF.

This clone was counted only a few times. The chain couples TRBV5-1 to TRBJ2-7, with 10 bases lining up with TRBD1. This CDR3 is built from 15 residues. The germline V gene encodes CDR1 SGHRS and CDR2 YFSETQ. After removal of 0 bases from V and 0 bases from J, the junction contained 0 bases not matched to a gene. This chain's CDR3 is CASSLGQGASYEQYF. The CDR3 nucleotides are TGCGCCAGCAGCTTGGGACAGGGGGCCTCCTACGAGCAGTACTTC.

This clone was counted once. The chain couples TRBV7-2 to TRBJ2-1; 16 bases are shared with TRBD2. Germline loops: CDR1 SGHTA, CDR2 FQGNSA. The CDR3 consists of 16 residues. The J segment lost 9 bases and the V segment lost 2 bases, leaving 4 bases of the junction unmatched. In DNA form, the CDR3 reads TGTGCCAGCAGCTTAATGGGACTAGCGGGAGGGTCTGAGCAGTTCTTC. It encodes CASSLMGLAGGSEQFF.

This clone was found a few times. This chain uses TRBV28 with TRBJ2-7; 9 bases agree with TRBD1. With V trimmed by 8 bases and J by 10 bases, 18 bases remained unmatched. Germline V CDR1 and CDR2: MDHEN, SYDVKM. The CDR3 contains 15 residues. The CDR3 bases are TGTGCCAGCTTCCCCGTACCGGGACAGGGTGACCAACAGTACTTC. Translated, it gives CASFPVPGQGDQQYF.

J is TRBJ2-1 and V is TRBV29-1; possibly TRBD2 for D (5 bases). The CDR3 has 15 amino acids. The germline gives CDR1 SQVTM, CDR2 ANQGSEA. Trimming removed 6 bases from V and 0 bases from J, with 15 bases in between. The CDR3 is CSVEPRASSYNEQFF. CDR3 in DNA: TGCAGCGTGGAACCGCGGGCGAGCTCCTACAATGAGCAGTTCTTC.

The chain links TRBV28 to TRBJ2-2, with 10 bases fitting TRBD2. V lost 6 bases and J lost 6; bases outside the gene matches: 13. The CDR3 runs to 17 residues. Germline V gives CDR1 MDHEN, CDR2 SYDVKM. CDR3 DNA: TGTGCCAGCAGCCTCCTTCAGCGGGAGGGCCTCGCCGGGGAGCTGTTTTTT. This encodes CASSLLQREGLAGELFF.